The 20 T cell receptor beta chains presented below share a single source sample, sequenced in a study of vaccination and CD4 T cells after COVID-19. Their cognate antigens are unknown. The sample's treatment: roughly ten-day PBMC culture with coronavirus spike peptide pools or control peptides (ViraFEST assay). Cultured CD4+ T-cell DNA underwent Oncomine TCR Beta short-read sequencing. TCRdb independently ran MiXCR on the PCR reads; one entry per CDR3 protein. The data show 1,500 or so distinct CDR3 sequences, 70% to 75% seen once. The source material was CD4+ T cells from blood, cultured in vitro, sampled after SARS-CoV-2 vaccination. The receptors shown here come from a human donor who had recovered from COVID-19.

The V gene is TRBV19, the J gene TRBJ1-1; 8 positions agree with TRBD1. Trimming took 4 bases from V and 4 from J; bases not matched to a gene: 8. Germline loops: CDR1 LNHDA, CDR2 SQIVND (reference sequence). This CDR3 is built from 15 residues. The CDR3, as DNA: TGTGCCAGTAGTACGACGACAGGGGATGGCACTGAAGCTTTCTTT. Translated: CASSTTTGDGTEAFF.

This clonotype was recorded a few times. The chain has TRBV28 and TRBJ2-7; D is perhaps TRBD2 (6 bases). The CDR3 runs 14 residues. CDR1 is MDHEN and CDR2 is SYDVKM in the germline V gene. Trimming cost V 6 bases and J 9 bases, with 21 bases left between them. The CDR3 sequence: CASSIPGTGTGQYF. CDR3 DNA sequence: TGTGCCAGCAGCATACCTGGGACGGGGACTGGGCAGTACTTC.

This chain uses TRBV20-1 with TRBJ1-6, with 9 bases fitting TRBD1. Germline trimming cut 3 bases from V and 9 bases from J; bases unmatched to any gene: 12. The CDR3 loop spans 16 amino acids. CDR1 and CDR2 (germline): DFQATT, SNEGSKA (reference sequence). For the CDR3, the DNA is TGCAGTGCTAGCGACAGAAGACAGGGGGGAAGTTCACCCCTCCACTTT. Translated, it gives CSASDRRQGGSSPLHF.

DNA for the CDR3: TGTGCCAGCAGCTTGGGTACTGGGCAGCCCCAGCATTTT. The encoded protein is CASSLGTGQPQHF. The chain has TRBV7-3 and TRBJ1-5; no clear D gene. Germline lookup yields CDR1 SGHTA and CDR2 FQGTGA. V dropped 3 bases and J dropped 7 bases, with 10 bases sitting between them. CDR3 length equals 13 residues.

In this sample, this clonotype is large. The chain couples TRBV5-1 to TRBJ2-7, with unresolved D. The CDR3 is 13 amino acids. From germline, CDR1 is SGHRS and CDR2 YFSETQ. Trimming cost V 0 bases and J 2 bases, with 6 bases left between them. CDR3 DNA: TGCGCCAGCAGCTTGGCTAACACCTACGAGCAGTACTTC. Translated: CASSLANTYEQYF.

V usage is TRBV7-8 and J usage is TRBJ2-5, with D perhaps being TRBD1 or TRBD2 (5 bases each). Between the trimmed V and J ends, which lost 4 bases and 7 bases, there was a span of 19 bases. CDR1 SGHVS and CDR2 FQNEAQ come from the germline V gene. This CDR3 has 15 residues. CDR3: CASSSFGTPGGTQYF. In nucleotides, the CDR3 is TGTGCCAGCAGCTCCTTCGGGACCCCAGGTGGGACCCAGTACTTC. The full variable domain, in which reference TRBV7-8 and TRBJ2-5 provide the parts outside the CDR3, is GAGVSQSPRYKVAKRGQDVALRCDPISGHVSLFWYQQALGQGPEFLTYFQNEAQLDKSGLPSDRFFAERPEGSVSTLKIQRTQQEDSAVYLCASSSFGTPGGTQYFGPGTRLLVL.

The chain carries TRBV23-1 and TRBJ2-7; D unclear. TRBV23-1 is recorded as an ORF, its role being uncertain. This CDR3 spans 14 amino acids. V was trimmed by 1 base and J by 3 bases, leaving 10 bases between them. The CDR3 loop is CASSQLVILYEQYF. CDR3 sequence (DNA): TGCGCCAGCAGTCAATTGGTCATCCTCTACGAGCAGTACTTC.

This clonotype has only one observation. CDR3 nucleotides: TGTGCCAGCAGCCAAGATATCCAGGTCGGTTCACCCCTCCACTTT. As protein: CASSQDIQVGSPLHF. This chain joins TRBV4-2 and TRBJ1-6; D is unclear. CDR1 LGHNA and CDR2 YNFKEQ come from the germline V gene. The CDR3 totals 15 residues. V was cut by 0 bases and J by 9 bases, with 12 bases left in between.

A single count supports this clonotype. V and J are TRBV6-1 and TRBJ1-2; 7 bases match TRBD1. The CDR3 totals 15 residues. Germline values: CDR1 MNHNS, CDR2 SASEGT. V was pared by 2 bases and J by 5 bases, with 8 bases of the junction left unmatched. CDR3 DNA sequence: TGTGCCAGCAGTGAATTAGGTGGGGACAGATATGGCTACACCTTC. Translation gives CASSELGGDRYGYTF.

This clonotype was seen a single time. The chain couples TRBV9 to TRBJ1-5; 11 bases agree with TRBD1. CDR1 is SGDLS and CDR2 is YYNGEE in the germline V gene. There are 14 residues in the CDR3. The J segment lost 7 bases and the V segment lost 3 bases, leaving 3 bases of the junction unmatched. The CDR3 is CASSAGQGGQPQHF. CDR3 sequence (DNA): TGTGCCAGCAGCGCGGGACAGGGGGGCCAGCCCCAGCATTTT.

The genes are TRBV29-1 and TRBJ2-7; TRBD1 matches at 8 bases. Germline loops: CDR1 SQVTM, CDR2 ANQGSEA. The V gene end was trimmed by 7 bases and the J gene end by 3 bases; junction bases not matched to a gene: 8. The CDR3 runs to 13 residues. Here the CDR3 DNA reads TGCAGCGCTGGTGACAGGGGACTCTACGAGCAGTACTTC. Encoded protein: CSAGDRGLYEQYF.

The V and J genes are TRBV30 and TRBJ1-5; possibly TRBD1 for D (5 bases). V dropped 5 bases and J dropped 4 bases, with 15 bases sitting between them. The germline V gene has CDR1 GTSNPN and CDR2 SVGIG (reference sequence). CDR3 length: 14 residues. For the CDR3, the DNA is TGTGCCTGGTCGGGGCCGGGGGGTAATCAGCCCCAGCATTTT. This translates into CAWSGPGGNQPQHF. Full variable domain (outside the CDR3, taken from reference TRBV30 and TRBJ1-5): SQTIHQWPATLVQPVGSPLSLECTVEGTSNPNLYWYRQAAGRGLQLLFYSVGIGQISSEVPQNLSASRPQDRQFILSSKKLLLSDSGFYLCAWSGPGGNQPQHFGDGTRLSIL.

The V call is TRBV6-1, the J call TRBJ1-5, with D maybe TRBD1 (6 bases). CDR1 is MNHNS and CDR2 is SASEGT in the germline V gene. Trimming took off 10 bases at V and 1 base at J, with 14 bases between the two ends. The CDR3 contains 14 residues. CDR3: CAIYRAGSNQPQHF. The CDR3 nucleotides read TGTGCCATATACAGGGCGGGAAGCAATCAGCCCCAGCATTTT.

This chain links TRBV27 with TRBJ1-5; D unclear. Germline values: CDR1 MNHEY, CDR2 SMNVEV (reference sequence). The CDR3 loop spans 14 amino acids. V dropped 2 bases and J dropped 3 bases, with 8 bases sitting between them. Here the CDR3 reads CASSLRASNQPQHF. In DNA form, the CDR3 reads TGTGCCAGCAGTTTAAGGGCGTCCAATCAGCCCCAGCATTTT.

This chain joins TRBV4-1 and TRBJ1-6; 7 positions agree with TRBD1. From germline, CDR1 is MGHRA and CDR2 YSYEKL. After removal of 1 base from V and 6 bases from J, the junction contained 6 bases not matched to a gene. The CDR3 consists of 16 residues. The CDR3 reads CASSQVGTEINSPLHF. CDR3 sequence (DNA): TGCGCCAGCAGCCAAGTTGGGACAGAAATTAATTCACCCCTCCACTTT.

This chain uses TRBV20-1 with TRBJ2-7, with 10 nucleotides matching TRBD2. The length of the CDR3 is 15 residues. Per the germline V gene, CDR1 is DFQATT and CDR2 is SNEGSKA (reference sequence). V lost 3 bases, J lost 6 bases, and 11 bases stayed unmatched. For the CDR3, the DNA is TGCAGTGCTAGCCAACTAACTAGCGGGGCCGCCGAGCAGTACTTC. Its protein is CSASQLTSGAAEQYF.

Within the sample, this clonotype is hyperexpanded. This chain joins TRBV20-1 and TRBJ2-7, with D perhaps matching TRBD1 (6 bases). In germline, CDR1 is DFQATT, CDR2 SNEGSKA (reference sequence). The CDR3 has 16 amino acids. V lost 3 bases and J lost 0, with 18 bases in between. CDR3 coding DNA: TGCAGTGCTAGCCCCGGGACACGGTCTCCCTCCTACGAGCAGTACTTC. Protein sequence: CSASPGTRSPSYEQYF.

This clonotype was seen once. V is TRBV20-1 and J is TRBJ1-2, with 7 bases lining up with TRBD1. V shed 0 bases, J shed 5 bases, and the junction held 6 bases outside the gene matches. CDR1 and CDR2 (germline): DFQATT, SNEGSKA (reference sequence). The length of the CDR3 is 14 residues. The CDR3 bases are TGCAGTGCTAGAGATCCCGACAGGGTTTATGGCTACACCTTC. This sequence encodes CSARDPDRVYGYTF.

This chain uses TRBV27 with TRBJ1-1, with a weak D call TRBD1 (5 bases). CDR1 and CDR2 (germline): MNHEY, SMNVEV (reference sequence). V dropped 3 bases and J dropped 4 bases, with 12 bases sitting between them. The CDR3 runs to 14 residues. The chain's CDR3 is CASSFMGGTTEAFF. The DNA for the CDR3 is TGTGCCAGCAGTTTTATGGGCGGGACCACTGAAGCTTTCTTT.

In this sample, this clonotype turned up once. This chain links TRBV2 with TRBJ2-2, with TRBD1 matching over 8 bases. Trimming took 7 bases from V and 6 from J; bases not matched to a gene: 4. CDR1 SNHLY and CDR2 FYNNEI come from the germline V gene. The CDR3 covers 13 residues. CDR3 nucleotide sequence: TGTGCCAGCACCCAACAGGGGGCCGGGGAGCTGTTTTTT. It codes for CASTQQGAGELFF.